This TCR beta chain was retrieved from a study of T cell responses to AZD1222 COVID-19 vaccine. Points from the study as a whole: The donor group comprised mostly white British people and more females; the analysis possibly underestimated clonal diversity. There were vaccine-associated CD4 TCRs across spike, dominant at 160-218 and 743-854.

Looked up from germline, CDR1 is MNHEY and CDR2 is SVGAGI. Trimming stripped 0 bases from V and 7 bases from J, with 9 bases between. CDR3 size: 14 residues. Method: immunoSEQ multiplex PCR; TCRdb's copy keeps in-frame clones and lacks some. The table shows about 150,000 clones, with roughly nine tenths occurring only once. Comment on this clone: Its antigen is not identified.

The sample consisted of peripheral blood, taken on day 0 of MenACWY control vaccination. This chain connects TRBV6-5 to TRBJ2-2; D gene ambiguous. The origin of this receptor is an adult in good health. The CDR3 sequence: CASSYSIDYGELFF. For the CDR3, the DNA is TGTGCCAGCAGTTACTCGATAGATTACGGGGAGCTGTTTTTT.